At least ten counts were recorded for the clone carrying this T cell receptor beta chain. Its antigen is as yet unknown. This sample was taken from a study of T-cell memory formation after mild COVID-19. Study observations and caveats: Later expanders leaned CD4+, whereas day 15 to 85 contracting clones were balanced CD4/CD8. Cross-reactive memory appears to have joined, as suggested by some responding clones showing up in pre-infection memory.

Constant-segment primers were used for 5'RACE, and the resulting TCR alpha and TCR beta cDNA libraries carried sample barcodes and UMIs. TCRdb recomputed calls from the 5' RACE reads with MiXCR, one row per CDR3 protein. The table shows 580,000 or so distinct CDR3 sequences, with 15% to 20% occurring only once. This CDR3 has 14 amino acids. The V end lost 1 base, the J end lost 6 bases, and 13 bases lay between the germline ends. The TCR originated in an adult woman who had mild COVID-19 (a few samples of this study predate the infection). Cell type and time point are not known. The genes are TRBV12-3 or TRBV12-4 and TRBJ2-7, with D uncertain. What was sequenced was PBMCs or a T cell subset sorted from them (not recorded which). CDR3 nucleotides: TGTGCCAGCAGTTTAGGGACCGCGAATTCCGAGCAGTACTTC. Its protein is CASSLGTANSEQYF.